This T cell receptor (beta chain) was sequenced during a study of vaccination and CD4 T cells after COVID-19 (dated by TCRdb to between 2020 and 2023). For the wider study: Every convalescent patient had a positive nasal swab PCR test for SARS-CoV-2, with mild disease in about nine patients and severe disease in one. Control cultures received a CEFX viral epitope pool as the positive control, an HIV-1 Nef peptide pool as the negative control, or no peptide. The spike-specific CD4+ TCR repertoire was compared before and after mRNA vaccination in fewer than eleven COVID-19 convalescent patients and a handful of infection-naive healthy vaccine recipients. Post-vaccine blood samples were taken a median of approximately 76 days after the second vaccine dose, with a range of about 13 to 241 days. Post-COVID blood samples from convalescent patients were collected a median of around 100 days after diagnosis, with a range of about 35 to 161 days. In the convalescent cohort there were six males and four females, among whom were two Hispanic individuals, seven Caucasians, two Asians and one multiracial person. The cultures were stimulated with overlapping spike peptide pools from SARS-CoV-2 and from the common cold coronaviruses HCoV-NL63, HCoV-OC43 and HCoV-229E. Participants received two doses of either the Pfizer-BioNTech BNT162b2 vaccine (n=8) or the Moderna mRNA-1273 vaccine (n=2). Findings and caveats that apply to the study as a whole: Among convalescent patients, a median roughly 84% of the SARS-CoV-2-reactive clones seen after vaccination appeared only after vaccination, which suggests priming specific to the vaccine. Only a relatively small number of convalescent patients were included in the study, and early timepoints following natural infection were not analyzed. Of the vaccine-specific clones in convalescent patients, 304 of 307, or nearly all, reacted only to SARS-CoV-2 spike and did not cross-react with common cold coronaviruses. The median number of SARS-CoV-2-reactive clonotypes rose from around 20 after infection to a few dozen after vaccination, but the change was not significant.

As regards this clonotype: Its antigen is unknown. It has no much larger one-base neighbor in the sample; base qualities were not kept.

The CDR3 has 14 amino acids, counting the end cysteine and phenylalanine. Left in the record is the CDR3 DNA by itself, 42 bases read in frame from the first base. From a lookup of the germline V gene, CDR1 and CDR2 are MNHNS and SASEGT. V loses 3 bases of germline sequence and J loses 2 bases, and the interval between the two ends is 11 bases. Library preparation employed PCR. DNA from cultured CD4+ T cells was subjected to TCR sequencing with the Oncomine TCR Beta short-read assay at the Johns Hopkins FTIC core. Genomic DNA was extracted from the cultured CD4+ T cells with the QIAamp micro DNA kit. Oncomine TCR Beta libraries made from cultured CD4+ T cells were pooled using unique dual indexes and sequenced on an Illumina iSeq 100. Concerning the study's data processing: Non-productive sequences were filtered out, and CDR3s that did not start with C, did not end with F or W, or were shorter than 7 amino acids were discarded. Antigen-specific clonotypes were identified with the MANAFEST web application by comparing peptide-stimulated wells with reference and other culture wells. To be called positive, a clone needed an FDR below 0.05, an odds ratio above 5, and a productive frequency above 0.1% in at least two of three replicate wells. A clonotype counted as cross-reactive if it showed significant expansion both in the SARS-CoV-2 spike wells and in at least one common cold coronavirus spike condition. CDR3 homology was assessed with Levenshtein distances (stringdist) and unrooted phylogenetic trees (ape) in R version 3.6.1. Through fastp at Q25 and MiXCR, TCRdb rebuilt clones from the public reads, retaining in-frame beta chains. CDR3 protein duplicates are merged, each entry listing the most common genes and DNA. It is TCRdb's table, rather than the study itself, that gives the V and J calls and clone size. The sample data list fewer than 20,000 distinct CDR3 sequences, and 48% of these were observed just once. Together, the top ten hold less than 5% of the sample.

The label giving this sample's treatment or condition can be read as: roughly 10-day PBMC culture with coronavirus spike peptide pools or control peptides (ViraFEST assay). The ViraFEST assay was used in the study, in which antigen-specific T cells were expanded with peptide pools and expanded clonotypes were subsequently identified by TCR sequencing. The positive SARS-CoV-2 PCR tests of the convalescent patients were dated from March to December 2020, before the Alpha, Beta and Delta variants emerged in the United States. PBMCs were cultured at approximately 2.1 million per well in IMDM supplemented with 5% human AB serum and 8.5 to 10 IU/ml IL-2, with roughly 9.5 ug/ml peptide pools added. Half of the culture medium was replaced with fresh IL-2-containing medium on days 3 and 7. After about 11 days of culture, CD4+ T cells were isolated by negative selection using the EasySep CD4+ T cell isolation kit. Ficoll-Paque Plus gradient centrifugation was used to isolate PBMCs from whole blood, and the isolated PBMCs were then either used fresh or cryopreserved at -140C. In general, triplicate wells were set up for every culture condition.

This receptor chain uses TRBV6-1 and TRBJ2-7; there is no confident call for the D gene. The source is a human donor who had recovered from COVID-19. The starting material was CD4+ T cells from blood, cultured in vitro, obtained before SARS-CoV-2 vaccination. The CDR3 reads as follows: CASSDRVPPYEQYF. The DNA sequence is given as TGTGCCAGCAGTGATAGGGTCCCTCCCTACGAGCAGTACTTC.